This TCR beta chain derives from a study of blood T cell repertoires in COVID-19. This clone was counted a single time. Germline assignment: CDR1 MNHEY and CDR2 SVGAGI. This CDR3 has 15 residues. Trimming pared 0 bases from V and 7 bases from J, leaving 12 bases between. Original processing methods: Reference gene primers were amplified, and this amplification served to estimate nucleated cell counts. Clones were read by immunoSEQ multiplex PCR, and TCRdb kept only the in-frame ones, dropping some. Clone size and V and J calls were adopted from that table, with D and trimming inferred from the DNA. The sample records fewer than 75,000 clones, roughly 80% being singletons.

This clonotype was sampled from a human donor in a cohort sampled during active COVID-19. The J gene is TRBJ1-4, the V gene TRBV6-5, with TRBD1 as a possible D gene (5 bases). The source material was peripheral blood. CDR3 nucleotide sequence: TGTGCCAGCAGTTACTCGGGGGGGATTGGTGAAAAACTGTTTTTT. Its translation: CASSYSGGIGEKLFF.